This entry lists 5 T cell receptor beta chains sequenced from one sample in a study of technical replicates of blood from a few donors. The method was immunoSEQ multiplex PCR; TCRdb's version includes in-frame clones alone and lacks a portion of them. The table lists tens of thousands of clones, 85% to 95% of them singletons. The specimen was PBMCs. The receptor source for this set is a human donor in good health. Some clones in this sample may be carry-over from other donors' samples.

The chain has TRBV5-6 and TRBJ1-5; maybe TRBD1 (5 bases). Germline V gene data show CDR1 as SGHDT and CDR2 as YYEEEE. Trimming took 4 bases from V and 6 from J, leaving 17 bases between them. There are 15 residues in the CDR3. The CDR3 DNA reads TGTGCCAGCAGCCCTAAGGCAGGGTGGGGTCAGCCCCAGCATTTT. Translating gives CASSPKAGWGQPQHF.

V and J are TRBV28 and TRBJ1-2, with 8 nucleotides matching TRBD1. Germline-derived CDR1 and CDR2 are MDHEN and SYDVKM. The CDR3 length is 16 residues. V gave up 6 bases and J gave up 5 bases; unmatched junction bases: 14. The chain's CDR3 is CASRSTGGDKLYGYTF. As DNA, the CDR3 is TGTGCCAGCAGGTCCACAGGGGGTGATAAACTGTATGGCTACACCTTC.

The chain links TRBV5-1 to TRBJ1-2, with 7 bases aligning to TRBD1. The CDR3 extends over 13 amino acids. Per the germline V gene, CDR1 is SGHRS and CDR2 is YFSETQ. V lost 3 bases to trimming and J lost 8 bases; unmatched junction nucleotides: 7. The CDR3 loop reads CASSSEGAGGYTF. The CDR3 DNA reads TGCGCCAGCAGCTCGGAGGGGGCTGGGGGCTACACCTTC. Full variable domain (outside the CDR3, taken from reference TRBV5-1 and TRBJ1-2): KAGVTQTPRYLIKTRGQQVTLSCSPISGHRSVSWYQQTPGQGLQFLFEYFSETQRNKGNFPGRFSGRQFSNSRSEMNVSTLELGDSALYLCASSSEGAGGYTFGSGTRLTVV.

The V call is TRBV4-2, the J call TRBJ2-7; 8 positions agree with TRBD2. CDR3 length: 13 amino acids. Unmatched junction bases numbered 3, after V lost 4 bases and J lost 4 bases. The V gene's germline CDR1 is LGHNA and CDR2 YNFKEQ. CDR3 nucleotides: TGTGCCAGCAGCCCCCAGCGGGAGTACGAGCAGTACTTC. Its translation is CASSPQREYEQYF.

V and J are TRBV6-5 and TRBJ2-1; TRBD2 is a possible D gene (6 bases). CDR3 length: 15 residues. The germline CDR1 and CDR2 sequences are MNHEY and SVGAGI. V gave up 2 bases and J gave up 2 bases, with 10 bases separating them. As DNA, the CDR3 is TGTGCCAGCAGTTACGGCGGGGTCGCCTACAATGAGCAGTTCTTC. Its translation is CASSYGGVAYNEQFF.